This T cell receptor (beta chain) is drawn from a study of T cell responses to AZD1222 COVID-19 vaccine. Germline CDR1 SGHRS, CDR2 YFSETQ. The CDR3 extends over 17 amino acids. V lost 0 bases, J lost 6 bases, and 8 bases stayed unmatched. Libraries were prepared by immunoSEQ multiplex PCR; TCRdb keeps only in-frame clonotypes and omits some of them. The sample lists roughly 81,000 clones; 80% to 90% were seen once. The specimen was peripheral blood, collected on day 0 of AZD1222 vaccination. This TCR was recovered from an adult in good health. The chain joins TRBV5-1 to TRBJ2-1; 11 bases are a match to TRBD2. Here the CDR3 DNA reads TGCGCCAGCAGCTTGGCCTCGACTAGCGGGGTAACCAATGAGCAGTTCTTC. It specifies CASSLASTSGVTNEQFF.